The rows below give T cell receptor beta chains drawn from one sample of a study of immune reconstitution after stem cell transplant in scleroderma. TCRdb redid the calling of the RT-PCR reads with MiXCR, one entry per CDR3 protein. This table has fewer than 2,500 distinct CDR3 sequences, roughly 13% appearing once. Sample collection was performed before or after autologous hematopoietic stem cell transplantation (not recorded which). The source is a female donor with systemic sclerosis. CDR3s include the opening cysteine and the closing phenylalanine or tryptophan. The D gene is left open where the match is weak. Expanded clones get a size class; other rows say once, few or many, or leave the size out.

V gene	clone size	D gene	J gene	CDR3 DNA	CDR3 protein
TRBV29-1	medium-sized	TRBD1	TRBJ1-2	TGCAGCGTTGAGCCGACCGGGACAGGGATCTATGGCTACACCTTC	CSVEPTGTGIYGYTF
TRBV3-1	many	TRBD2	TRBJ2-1	TGTGCCAGCAGCCAAAGTTGGCTAGCGGGGGGGAGTGAGCAGTTCTTC	CASSQSWLAGGSEQFF
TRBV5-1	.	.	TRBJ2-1	TGCGCCAGCAGCTTGGGCGGAAACTCCTATAATGAGCAGTTCTTC	CASSLGGNSYNEQFF
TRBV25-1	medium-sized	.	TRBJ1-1	TGTGCCAGCAGTGGGAAAGGGGGTACTGAAGCTTTCTTT	CASSGKGGTEAFF
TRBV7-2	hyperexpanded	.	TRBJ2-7	TGTGCCAGCAGCTTAGGAGATATGGAGCAGTACTTC	CASSLGDMEQYF
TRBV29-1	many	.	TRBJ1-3	TGCAGCGCGGCTCCCCACATCGGAAACACCATATATTTT	CSAAPHIGNTIYF
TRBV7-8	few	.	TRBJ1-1	TGTGCCAGCAGCTTATTGAGGGGAGGGGTCACTGAAGCTTTCTTT	CASSLLRGGVTEAFF
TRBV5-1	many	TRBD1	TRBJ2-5	TGCGCCAGCAGCTTGGGCAGGGGGCTGATGGAAGAGACCCAGTACTTC	CASSLGRGLMEETQYF
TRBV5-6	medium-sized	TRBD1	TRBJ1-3	TGTGCCAGCAGCTCCGGGACAGAGGACACCATATATTTT	CASSSGTEDTIYF
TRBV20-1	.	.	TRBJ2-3	TGCAGTGCTAGGACTAACACAGATACGCAGTATTTT	CSARTNTDTQYF
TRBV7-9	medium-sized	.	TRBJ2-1	TGTGCCAGCAGCTTGGGACAAGTCCTGTTTCAGTTCTTC	CASSLGQVLFQFF
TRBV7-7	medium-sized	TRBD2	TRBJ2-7	TGTGCTAGCAGTTCGGGGGGGCCGGGCGAGCAGTACTTC	CASSSGGPGEQYF
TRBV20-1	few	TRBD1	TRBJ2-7	TGCAGTACCCACACAGGGGAATCCTACGAGCAGTACTTC	CSTHTGESYEQYF
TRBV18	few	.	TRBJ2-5	TGTGCCAGCTCACCAAGGCAGCAAGAGACCCAGTACTTC	CASSPRQQETQYF
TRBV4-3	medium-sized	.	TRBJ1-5	TGCGCCAGCAGCCAAGCGGCCACGGTGGGCAATCAGCCCCAGCATTTT	CASSQAATVGNQPQHF
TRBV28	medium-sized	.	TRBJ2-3	TGTGCCAGCAGTTTCGGCAGATCCACAGATACGCAGTATTTT	CASSFGRSTDTQYF
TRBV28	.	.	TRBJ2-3	TGTGCCAGCAGTCCAGGGGTATCTAGCACAGATACGCAGTATTTT	CASSPGVSSTDTQYF
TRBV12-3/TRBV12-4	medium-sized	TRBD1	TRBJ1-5	TGTGCCAGCAGCCAGGGGGCAGAGTATCAGCCCCAGCATTTT	CASSQGAEYQPQHF
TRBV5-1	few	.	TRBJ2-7	TGCGCCAGCAGCTTCGGCAGCCTCCAACCCTACGAGCAGTACTTC	CASSFGSLQPYEQYF
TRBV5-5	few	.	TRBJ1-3	TGTGCCAGCAGCCGCGGGGAGTCTGGAAACACCATATATTTT	CASSRGESGNTIYF
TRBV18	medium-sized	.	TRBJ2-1	TGTGCCAGCTCACCAGGGGGCGGCTCCTACAATGAGCAGTTCTTC	CASSPGGGSYNEQFF
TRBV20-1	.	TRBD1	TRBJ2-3	TGCAGTGCTCCTCGCGTGGACAGGGGAGGTGGAGATACGCAGTATTTT	CSAPRVDRGGGDTQYF
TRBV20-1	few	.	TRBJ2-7	TGCAGTGCTACGGGACTGGGGACCTACGAGCAGTACTTC	CSATGLGTYEQYF